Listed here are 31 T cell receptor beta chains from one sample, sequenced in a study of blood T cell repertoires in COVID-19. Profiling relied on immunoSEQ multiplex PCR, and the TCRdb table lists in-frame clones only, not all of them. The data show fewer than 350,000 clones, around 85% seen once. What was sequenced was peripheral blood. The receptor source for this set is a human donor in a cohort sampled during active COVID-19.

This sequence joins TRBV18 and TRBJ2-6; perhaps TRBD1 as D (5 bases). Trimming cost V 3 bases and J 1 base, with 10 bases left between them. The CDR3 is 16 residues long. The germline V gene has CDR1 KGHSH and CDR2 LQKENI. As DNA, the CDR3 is TGTGCCAGCTCACCCAGGGTTGCGTCTGGGGCCAACGTCCTGACTTTC. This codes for CASSPRVASGANVLTF.

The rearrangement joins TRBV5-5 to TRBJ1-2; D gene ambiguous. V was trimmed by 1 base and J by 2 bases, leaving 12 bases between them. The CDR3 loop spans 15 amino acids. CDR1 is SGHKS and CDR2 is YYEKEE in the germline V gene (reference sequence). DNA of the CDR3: TGTGCCAGCAGCTTGTCTGGTACTTCAAACTATGGCTACACCTTC. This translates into CASSLSGTSNYGYTF.

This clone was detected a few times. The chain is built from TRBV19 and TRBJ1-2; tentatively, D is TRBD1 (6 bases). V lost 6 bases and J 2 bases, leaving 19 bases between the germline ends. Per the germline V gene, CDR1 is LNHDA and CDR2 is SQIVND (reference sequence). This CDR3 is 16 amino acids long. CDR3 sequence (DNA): TGTGCCAGTAGGTCTGGGGGCCGCACCGTAAACTATGGCTACACCTTC. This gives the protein CASRSGGRTVNYGYTF.

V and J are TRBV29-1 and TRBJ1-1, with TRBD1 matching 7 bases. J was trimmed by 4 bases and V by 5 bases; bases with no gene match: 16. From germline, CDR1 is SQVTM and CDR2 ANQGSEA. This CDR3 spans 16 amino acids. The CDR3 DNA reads TGCAGCGTTAAAAGCCTATTAAGGGGGCAACGCACTGAAGCTTTCTTT. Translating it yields CSVKSLLRGQRTEAFF. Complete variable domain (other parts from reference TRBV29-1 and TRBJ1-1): SAVISQKPSRDICQRGTSLTIQCQVDSQVTMMFWYRQQPGQSLTLIATANQGSEATYESGFVIDKFPISRPNLTFSTLTVSNMSPEDSSIYLCSVKSLLRGQRTEAFFGQGTRLTVV.

CDR3 residues: CASSFSRDYGTQYF. CDR3 nucleotide sequence: TGCGCCAGCAGCTTTAGCCGGGACTACGGGACCCAGTACTTC. The rearrangement uses TRBV5-1 and TRBJ2-5; 7 positions match TRBD2. V trimming: 2 bases; J trimming: 7 bases; junction bases outside the gene matches: 8. In germline, CDR1 is SGHRS, CDR2 YFSETQ. The CDR3 totals 14 residues.

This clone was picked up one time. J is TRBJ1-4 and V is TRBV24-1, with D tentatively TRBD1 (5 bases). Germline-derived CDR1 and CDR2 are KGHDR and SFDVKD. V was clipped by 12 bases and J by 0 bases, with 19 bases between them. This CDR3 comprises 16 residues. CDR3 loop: CAPLVGDYATNEKLFF. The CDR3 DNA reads TGTGCCCCCCTCGTGGGGGACTATGCAACTAATGAAAAACTGTTTTTT.

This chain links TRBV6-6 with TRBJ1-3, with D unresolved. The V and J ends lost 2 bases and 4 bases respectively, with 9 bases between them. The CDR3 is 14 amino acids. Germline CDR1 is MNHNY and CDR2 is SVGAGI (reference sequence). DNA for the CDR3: TGTGCCAGCAGTTACGGGCCTGGCGGAAACACCATATATTTT. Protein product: CASSYGPGGNTIYF.

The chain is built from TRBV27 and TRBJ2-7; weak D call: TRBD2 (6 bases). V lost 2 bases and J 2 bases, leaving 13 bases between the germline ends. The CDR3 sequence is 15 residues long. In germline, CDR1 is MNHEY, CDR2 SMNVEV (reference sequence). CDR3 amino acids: CASSLAGRHPYEQYF. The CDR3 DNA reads TGTGCCAGCAGTTTAGCGGGACGGCATCCCTACGAGCAGTACTTC.

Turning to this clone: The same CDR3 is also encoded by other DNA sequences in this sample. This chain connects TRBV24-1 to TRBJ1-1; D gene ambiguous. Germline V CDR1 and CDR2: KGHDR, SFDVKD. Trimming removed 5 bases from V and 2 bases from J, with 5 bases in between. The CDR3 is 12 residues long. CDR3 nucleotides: TGTGCCACCAGTGCGGGAAACACTGAAGCTTTCTTT. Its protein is CATSAGNTEAFF.

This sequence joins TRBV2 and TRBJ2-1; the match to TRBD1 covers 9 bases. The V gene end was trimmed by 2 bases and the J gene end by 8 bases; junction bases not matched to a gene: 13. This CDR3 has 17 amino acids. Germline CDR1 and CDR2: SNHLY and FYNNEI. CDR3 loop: CASSERDLRQGVDEQFF. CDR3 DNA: TGTGCCAGCAGTGAAAGGGACTTGAGACAGGGGGTCGATGAGCAGTTCTTC.

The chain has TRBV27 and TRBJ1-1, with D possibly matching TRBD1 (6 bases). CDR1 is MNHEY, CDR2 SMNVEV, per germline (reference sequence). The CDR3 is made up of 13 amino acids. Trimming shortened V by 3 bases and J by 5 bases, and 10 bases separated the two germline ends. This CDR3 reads CASSFRGTTEAFF. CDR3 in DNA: TGTGCCAGCAGTTTCAGGGGAACGACTGAAGCTTTCTTT.

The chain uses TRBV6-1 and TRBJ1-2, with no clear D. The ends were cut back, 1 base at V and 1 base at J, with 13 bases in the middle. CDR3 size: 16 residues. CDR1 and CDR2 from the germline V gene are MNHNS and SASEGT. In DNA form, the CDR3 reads TGTGCCAGCAGTGAAGGGCCACAAATTCTTAACTATGGCTACACCTTC. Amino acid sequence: CASSEGPQILNYGYTF.

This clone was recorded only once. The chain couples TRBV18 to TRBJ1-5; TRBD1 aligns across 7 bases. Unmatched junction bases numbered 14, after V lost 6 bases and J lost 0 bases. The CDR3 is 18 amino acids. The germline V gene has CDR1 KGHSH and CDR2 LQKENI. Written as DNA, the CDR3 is TGTGCCAGCTCCCCTAGAGAAAAGGACAGGCATAGCAATCAGCCCCAGCATTTT. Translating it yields CASSPREKDRHSNQPQHF.

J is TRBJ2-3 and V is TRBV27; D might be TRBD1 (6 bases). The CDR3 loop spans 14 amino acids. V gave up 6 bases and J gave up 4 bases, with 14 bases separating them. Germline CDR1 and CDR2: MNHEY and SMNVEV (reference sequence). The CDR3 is CASRPPWGPDTQYF. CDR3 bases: TGTGCCAGCAGGCCCCCCTGGGGGCCAGATACGCAGTATTTT.

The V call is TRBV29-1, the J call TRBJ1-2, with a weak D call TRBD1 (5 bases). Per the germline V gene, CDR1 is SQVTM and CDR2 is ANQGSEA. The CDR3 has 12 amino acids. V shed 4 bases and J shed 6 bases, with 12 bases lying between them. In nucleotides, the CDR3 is TGCAGCGTTGCCGGCAGGGCGGATGGCTACACCTTC. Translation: CSVAGRADGYTF.

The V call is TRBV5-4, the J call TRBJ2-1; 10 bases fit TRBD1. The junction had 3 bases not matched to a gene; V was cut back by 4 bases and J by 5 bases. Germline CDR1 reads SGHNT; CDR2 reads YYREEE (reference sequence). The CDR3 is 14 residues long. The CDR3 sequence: CASSRTGGNNEQFF. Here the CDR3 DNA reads TGTGCCAGCAGCCGGACAGGGGGAAACAATGAGCAGTTCTTC.

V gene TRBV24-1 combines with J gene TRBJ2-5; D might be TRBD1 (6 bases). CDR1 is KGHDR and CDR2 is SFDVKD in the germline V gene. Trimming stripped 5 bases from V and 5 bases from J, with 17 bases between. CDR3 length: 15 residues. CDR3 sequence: CATSATGKFRETQYF. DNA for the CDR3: TGTGCCACCAGTGCCACAGGGAAATTTAGGGAGACCCAGTACTTC.

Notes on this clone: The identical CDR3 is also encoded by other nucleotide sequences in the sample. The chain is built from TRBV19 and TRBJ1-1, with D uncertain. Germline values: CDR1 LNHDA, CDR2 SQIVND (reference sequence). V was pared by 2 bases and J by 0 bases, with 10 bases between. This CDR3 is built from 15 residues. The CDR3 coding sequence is TGTGCCAGTAGTATAAGCGGCGTTATGAACACTGAAGCTTTCTTT. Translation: CASSISGVMNTEAFF.

The DNA of the CDR3 is TGTGCCAGCGGCAGGGTGCCCCGGGAGCAGTTCTTC. Its protein product is CASGRVPREQFF. This chain uses TRBV6-4 with TRBJ2-1, with D perhaps matching TRBD1 (5 bases). This CDR3 spans 12 amino acids. The germline V gene encodes CDR1 MRHNA and CDR2 SNTAGT. V was cut by 8 bases and J by 10 bases, with 15 bases left in between.

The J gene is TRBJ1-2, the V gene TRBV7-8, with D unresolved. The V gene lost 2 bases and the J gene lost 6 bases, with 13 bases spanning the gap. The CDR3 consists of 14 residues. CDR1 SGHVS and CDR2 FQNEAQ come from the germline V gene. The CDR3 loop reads CASSLMDGRDGYTF. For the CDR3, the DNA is TGTGCCAGCAGCTTAATGGACGGGAGAGATGGCTACACCTTC.

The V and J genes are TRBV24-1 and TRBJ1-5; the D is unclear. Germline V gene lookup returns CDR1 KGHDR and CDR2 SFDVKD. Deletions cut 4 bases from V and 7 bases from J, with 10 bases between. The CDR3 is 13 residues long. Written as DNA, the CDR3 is TGTGCCACCAGTGACCCCCTGGGCCAGCCCCAGCATTTT. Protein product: CATSDPLGQPQHF.

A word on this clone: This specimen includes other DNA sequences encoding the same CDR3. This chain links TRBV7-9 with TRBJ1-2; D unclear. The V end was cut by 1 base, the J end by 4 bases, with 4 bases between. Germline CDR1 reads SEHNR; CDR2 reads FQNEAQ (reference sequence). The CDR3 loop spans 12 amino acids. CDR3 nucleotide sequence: TGTGCCAGCAGCTTAGACAGCTATGGCTACACCTTC. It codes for CASSLDSYGYTF.

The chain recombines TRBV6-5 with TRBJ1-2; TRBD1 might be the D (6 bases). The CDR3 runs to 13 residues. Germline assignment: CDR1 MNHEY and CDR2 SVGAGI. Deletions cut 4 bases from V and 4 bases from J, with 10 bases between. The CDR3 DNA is TGTGCCAGCAGTTCAAACAGGGTCTATGGCTACACCTTC. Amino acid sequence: CASSSNRVYGYTF.

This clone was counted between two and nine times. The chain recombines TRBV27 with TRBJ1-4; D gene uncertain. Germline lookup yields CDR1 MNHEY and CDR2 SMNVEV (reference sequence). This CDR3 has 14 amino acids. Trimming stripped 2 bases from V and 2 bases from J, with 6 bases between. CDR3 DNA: TGTGCCAGCAGTTTACGGGAGACTAATGAAAAACTGTTTTTT. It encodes CASSLRETNEKLFF.

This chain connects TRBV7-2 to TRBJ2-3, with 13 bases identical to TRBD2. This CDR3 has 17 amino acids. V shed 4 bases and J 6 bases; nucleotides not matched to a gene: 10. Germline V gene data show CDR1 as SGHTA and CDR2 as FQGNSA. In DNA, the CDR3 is TGTGCCAGCAGCTCAAGGACTAGCGGGGGCCCCCTGGATACGCAGTATTTT. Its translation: CASSSRTSGGPLDTQYF.

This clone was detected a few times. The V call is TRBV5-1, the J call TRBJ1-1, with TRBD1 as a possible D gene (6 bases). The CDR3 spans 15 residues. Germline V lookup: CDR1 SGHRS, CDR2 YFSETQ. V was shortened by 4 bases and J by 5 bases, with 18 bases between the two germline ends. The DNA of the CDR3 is TGCGCCAGCAGCAACGGACAGTTCGGAGCAACTGAAGCTTTCTTT. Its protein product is CASSNGQFGATEAFF. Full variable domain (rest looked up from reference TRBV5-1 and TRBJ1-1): KAGVTQTPRYLIKTRGQQVTLSCSPISGHRSVSWYQQTPGQGLQFLFEYFSETQRNKGNFPGRFSGRQFSNSRSEMNVSTLELGDSALYLCASSNGQFGATEAFFGQGTRLTVV.

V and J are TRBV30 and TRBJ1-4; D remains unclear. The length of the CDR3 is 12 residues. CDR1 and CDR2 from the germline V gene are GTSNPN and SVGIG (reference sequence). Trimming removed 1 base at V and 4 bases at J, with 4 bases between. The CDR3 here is CAWSDINEKLFF. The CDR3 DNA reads TGTGCCTGGAGTGATATTAATGAAAAACTGTTTTTT.

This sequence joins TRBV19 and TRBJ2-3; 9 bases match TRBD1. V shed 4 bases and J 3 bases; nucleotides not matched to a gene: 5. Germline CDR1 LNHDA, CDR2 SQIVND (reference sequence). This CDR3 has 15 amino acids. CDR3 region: CASSRTGGRTDTQYF. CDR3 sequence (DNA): TGTGCCAGTAGTAGAACAGGGGGCCGGACAGATACGCAGTATTTT. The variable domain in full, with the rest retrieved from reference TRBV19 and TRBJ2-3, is DGGITQSPKYLFRKEGQNVTLSCEQNLNHDAMYWYRQDPGQGLRLIYYSQIVNDFQKGDIAEGYSVSREKKESFPLTVTSAQKNPTAFYLCASSRTGGRTDTQYFGPGTRLTVL.

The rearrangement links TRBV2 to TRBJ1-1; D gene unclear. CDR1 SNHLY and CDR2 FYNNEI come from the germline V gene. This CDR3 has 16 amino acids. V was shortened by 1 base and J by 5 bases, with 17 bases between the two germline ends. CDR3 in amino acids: CASSEEIALGRTEAFF. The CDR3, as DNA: TGTGCCAGCAGTGAAGAGATCGCGTTAGGGAGAACTGAAGCTTTCTTT.

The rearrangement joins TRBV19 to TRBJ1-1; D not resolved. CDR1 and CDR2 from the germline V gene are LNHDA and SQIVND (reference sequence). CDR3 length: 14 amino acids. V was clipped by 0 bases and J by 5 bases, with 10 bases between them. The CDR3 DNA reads TGTGCCAGTAGTATAGATCCTGGAGGGACTGAAGCTTTCTTT. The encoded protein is CASSIDPGGTEAFF.

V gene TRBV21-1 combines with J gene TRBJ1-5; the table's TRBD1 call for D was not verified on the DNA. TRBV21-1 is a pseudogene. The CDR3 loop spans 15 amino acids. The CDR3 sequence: CASSKGGQGCQPQHF. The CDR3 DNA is TGTGCCAGCAGCAAAGGGGGACAGGGGTGCCAGCCCCAGCATTTT.